This T cell receptor (beta chain) was captured in a study of vaccination effects on CD4 cells after COVID-19. Study details: PBMC cultures contained 1.5 million to 2 million cells per well, 9 to 10 IU/ml IL-2 and around 9.6 ug/ml peptides.

To note about this clone: Its antigen is currently unknown.

V lost 6 bases and J 7 bases, leaving 19 bases between the germline ends. Germline V gene sequence: CDR1 SGHTA, CDR2 FQGTGA. The CDR3 has 15 amino acids. Culturing for about 10 days preceded CD4+ T cell isolation. PCR-confirmed SARS-CoV-2 infection occurred in the person between March and December 2020. Repertoires were generated with immunoSEQ multiplex PCR, while TCRdb's copy carries only in-frame clones and drops some. The data show about 46,000 clones, roughly 72% seen once. The chain carries TRBV7-3 and TRBJ2-1, with D perhaps given as TRBD1 or TRBD2 (5 bases each). Sequenced material: CD4+ T cells from PBMCs cultured without peptide, taken before COVID-19 vaccination. The clonotype originates from a human donor who had a prior SARS-CoV-2 infection. The CDR3 here is CASSPPGREGNEQFF. Written as DNA, the CDR3 is TGTGCCAGCAGTCCCCCGGGACGCGAGGGGAATGAGCAGTTCTTC.